This T cell receptor (beta chain) was found in a study of control samples from healthy donors and cancer patients. The CDR3 is 17 amino acids. Germline V lookup: CDR1 ENHRY, CDR2 SYGVKD. V was clipped by 4 bases and J by 0 bases, with 16 bases between them. Generated by immunoSEQ multiplex PCR, the TCRdb table keeps only in-frame clones and is missing some. The profile shows 55,000 to 65,000 clones, around 87% of them singletons. The V call is TRBV10-3, the J call TRBJ1-3, with D possibly TRBD1 on 6 matching bases. Sequencing input: PBMCs. The receptor was derived from a woman aged 55-70 years with lung cancer. The CDR3 here is CAISGGGQRPSGNTIYF. CDR3 nucleotide sequence: TGTGCCATCAGTGGTGGTGGACAGCGCCCCTCTGGAAACACCATATATTTT.